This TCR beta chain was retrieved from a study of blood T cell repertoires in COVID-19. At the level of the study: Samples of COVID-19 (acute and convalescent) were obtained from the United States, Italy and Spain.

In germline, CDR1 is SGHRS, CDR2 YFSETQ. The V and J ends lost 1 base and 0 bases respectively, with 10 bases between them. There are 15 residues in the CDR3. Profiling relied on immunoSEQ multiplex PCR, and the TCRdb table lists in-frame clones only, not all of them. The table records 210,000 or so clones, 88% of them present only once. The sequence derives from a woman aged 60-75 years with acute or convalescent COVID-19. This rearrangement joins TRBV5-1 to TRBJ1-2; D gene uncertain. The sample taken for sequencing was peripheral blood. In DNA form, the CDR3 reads TGCGCCAGCAGCTTGTCTTTAGCAGCTAACTATGGCTACACCTTC. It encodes CASSLSLAANYGYTF. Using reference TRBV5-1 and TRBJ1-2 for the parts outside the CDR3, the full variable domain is KAGVTQTPRYLIKTRGQQVTLSCSPISGHRSVSWYQQTPGQGLQFLFEYFSETQRNKGNFPGRFSGRQFSNSRSEMNVSTLELGDSALYLCASSLSLAANYGYTFGSGTRLTVV.